This T cell receptor (beta chain) appears in the sequencing data of a study of cytomegalovirus exposure and HLA in healthy donors. Points from the study as a whole: A later analysis linked about 17,000 TCR beta sequences to HLA alleles at 0.05 false discovery rate. While the bulk of TCR sequences proved rare, some public TCRs turned up in many donors. Presence/absence results assume similar sequencing depth per donor, which may not hold.

Regarding this clone: Its antigen is not identified.

The CDR3 is made up of 13 amino acids. From germline, CDR1 is SGHTA and CDR2 FQGTGA. The ends lost 4 bases at V and 5 bases at J; junction bases unmatched: 3. PCR primers comprised 60 Vbeta and 13 Jbeta primers. Sequenced by immunoSEQ multiplex PCR; TCRdb stores in-frame clones only, minus some. The sample contains fewer than 150,000 clones, about 85% of which appear only once. The sequenced sample consisted of PBMCs. This rearrangement joins TRBV7-3 to TRBJ2-5, with TRBD2 matching over 8 bases. The TCR comes from a woman in her 30s in good health and CMV-seropositive. The CDR3 DNA sequence: TGTGCCAGCAGCTCCTCGGGGGGGGAGACCCAGTACTTC. Protein: CASSSSGGETQYF. The full variable domain, in which reference TRBV7-3 and TRBJ2-5 provide the parts outside the CDR3, is GAGVSQTPSNKVTEKGKYVELRCDPISGHTALYWYRQSLGQGPEFLIYFQGTGAADDSGLPNDRFFAVRPEGSVSTLKIQRTERGDSAVYLCASSSSGGETQYFGPGTRLLVL.